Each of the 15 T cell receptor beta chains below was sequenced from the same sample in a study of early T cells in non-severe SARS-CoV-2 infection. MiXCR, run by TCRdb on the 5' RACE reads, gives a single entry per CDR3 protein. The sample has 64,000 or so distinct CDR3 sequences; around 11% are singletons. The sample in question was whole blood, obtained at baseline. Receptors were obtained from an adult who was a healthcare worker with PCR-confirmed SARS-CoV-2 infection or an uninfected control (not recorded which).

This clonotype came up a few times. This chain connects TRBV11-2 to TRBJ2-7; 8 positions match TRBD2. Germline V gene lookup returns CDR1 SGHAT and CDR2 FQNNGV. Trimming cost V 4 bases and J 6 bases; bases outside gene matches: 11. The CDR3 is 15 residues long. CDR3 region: CASSSQAGATFEQYF. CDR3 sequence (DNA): TGTGCCAGCAGCTCTCAAGCGGGGGCTACGTTCGAGCAGTACTTC.

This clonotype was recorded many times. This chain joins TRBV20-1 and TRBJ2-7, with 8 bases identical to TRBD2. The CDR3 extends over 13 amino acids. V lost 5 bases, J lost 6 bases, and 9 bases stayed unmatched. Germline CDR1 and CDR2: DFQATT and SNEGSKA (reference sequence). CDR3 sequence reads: CSAVGLGRGEQYF. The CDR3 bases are TGCAGTGCTGTGGGACTAGGCCGGGGCGAGCAGTACTTC.

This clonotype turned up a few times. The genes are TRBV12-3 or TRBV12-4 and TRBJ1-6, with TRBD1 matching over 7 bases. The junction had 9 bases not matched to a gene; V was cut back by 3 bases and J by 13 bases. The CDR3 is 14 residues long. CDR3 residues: CASSLGGQSGPLHF. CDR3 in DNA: TGTGCCAGCAGTTTGGGGGGACAGTCTGGCCCCCTCCACTTT.

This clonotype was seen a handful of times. The CDR3 DNA reads TGTGCCAGCCGCCGGGAGAACTATGGCTACACCTTC. It codes for CASRRENYGYTF. The chain uses TRBV7-9 and TRBJ1-2; D is unclear. The CDR3 length is 12 residues. CDR1 and CDR2 from the germline V gene are SEHNR and FQNEAQ (reference sequence). V lost 8 bases and J 2 bases, leaving 9 bases between the germline ends.

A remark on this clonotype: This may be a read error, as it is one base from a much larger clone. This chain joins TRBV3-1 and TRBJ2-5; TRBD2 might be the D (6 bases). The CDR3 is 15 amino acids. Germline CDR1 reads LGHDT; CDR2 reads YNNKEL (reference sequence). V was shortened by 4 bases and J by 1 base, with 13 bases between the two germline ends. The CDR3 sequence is CASSPNRGSQETQYF. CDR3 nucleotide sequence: TGTGCCAGCAGCCCTAACCGGGGGAGCCAAGAGACCCAGTACTTC.

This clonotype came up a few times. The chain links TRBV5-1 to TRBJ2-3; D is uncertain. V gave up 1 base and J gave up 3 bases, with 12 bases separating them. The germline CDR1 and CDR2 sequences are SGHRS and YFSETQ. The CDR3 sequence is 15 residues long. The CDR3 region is CASSLLGPGTDTQYF. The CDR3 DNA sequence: TGCGCCAGCAGCTTGCTAGGCCCCGGGACAGATACGCAGTATTTT.

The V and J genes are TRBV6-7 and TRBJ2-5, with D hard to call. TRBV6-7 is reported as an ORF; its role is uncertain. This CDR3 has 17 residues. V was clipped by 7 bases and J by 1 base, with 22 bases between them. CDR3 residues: CASTYDRTGRSQETQYF. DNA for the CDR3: TGTGCCAGCACCTACGATCGGACCGGGCGGTCCCAAGAGACCCAGTACTTC.

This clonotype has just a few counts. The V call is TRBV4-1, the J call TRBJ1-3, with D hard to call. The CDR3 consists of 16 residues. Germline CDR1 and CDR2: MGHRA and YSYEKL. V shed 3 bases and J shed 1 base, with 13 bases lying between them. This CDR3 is CASSQEGYRSGNTIYF. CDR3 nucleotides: TGCGCCAGCAGCCAGGAAGGGTATCGGTCTGGAAACACCATATATTTT.

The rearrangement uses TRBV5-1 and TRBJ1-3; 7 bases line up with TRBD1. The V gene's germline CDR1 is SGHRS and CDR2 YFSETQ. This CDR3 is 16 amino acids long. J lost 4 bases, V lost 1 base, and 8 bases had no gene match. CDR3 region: CASSLKGPDRGNTIYF. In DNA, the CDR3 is TGCGCCAGCAGCTTGAAAGGGCCGGACAGGGGAAACACCATATATTTT.

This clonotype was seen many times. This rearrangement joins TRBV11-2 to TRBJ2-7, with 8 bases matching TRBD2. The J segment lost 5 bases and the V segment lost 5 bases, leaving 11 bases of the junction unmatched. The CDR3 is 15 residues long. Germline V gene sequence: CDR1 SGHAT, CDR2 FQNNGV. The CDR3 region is CASSPREGAEDEQYF. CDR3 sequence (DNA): TGTGCCAGCAGCCCCCGGGAGGGAGCAGAAGACGAGCAGTACTTC.

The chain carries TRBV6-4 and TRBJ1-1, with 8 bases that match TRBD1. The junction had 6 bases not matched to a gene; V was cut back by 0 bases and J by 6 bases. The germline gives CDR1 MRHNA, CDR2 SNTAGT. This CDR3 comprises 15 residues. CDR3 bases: TGTGCCAGCAGTGACTCGAGTCAGGGGGCGGCTGAAGCTTTCTTT. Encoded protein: CASSDSSQGAAEAFF.

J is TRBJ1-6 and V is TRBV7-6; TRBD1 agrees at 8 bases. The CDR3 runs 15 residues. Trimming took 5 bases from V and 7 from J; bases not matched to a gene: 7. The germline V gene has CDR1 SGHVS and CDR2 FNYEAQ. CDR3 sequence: CASSIGTGSNSPLHF. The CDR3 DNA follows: TGTGCCAGCAGCATCGGGACAGGCAGCAATTCACCCCTCCACTTT.

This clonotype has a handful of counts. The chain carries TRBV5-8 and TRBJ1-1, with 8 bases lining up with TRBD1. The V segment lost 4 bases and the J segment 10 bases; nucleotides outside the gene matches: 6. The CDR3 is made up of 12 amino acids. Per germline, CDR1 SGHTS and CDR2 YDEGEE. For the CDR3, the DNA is TGTGCCAGCAGCCTTCGACAGGGGCCAGCTTTCTTT. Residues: CASSLRQGPAFF. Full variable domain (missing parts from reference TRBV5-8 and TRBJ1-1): EAGVTQSPTHLIKTRGQQATLRCSPISGHTSVYWYQQALGLGLQFLLWYDEGEERNRGNFPPRFSGRQFPNYSSELNVNALELEDSALYLCASSLRQGPAFFGQGTRLTVV.

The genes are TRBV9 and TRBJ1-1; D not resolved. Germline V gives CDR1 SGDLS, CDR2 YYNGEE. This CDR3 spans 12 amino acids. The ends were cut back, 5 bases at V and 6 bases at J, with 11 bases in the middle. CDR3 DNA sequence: TGTGCCAGCAGTCGGGCTGGGGCTGAAGCTTTCTTT. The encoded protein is CASSRAGAEAFF. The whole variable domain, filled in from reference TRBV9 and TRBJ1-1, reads DSGVTQTPKHLITATGQRVTLRCSPRSGDLSVYWYQQSLDQGLQFLIQYYNGEERAKGNILERFSAQQFPDLHSELNLSSLELGDSALYFCASSRAGAEAFFGQGTRLTVV.

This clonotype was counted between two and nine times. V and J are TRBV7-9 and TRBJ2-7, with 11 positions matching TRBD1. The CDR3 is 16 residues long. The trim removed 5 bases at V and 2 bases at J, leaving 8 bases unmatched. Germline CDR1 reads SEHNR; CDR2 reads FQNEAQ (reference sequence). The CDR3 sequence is CASSPTTGQGAYEQYF. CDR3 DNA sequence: TGTGCCAGCAGCCCGACCACGGGACAGGGGGCCTACGAGCAGTACTTC. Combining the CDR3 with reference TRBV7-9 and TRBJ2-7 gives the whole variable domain DTGVSQNPRHKITKRGQNVTFRCDPISEHNRLYWYRQTLGQGPEFLTYFQNEAQLEKSRLLSDRFSAERPKGSFSTLEIQRTEQGDSAMYLCASSPTTGQGAYEQYFGPGTRLTVT.